This T cell receptor beta chain appears in the sequencing data of a study of T cell responses to AZD1222 COVID-19 vaccine (dated by TCRdb to 2020 to 2022). Background for the entire study: AZD1222 recipients given second doses at about 4 weeks or at about 12 weeks were pooled, since spike-specific TCR depth and breadth were not found to differ between the two schedules. Trial participants were enrolled by age into subgroups of 18-55, 56-69 and 70-plus years, and roughly 160, 29 and 62 TCR-sequenced participants, respectively, were included in these subgroups. A total of 230 to 250 trial participants underwent TCR sequencing, of whom nearly 210 received two doses of AZD1222 and some 26 received two doses of the MenACWY control vaccine.

The CDR3 regions of human TCRbeta chains were subjected to immunosequencing. Turning to the authors' computational methods: TCRs in the repertoires were compared against a reference library of SARS-CoV-2-specific TCRs that had been generated with the MIRA antigen-specificity platform. Breadth was defined as the fraction of unique TCRs that were SARS-CoV-2-associated, and depth was defined as the fraction of total T cells that were SARS-CoV-2-associated. Each spike-specific TCR was assigned to its reactive spike region and to a CD4 or CD8 class using the MIRA data. Log10-transformed breadth and depth values were compared by one-way ANOVA with Sidak's multiple comparisons tests. TCRdb retrieved this table from immuneACCESS and kept in-frame rearrangements only. Not all clones are present; in checked studies, unresolved V genes account for under half, and no reason is known for the remainder. For V, J and clone size, that table is used; D and trimming come from the DNA. The sample includes some 140,000 clones, with around nine tenths observed a single time. The ten largest clonotypes hold roughly 2% of the sample.

CDR1 LGHNA and CDR2 YNFKEQ were looked up in the germline V gene. Including the terminal cysteine and phenylalanine, the CDR3 comprises 15 residues. Just CDR3 DNA is preserved here, 45 bases in frame from base 1. V is cut by 2 bases and J by 5 bases, and the space between the germline ends is 15 bases. With regard to this clone: No antigen is known for it. Per-nucleotide qualities are absent, and no much larger clonotype sits a single base away.

What this sample's time point label stands for: baseline before first vaccination. Samples from vaccinated people were obtained from the UK trials COV001 and COV002, which included a single-blind randomized controlled phase 2/3 trial of AZD1222 (ChAdOx1 nCoV-19) in healthy adults. Trial participant PBMC samples were collected at day 0 and day 28 after the second dose for TCRbeta chain sequencing. Findings and caveats that apply to the study as a whole: After two AZD1222 doses, spike-specific TCR breadth and depth were significantly higher than at day 0 and than in MenACWY recipients. Nearly half of unique spike-specific TCRs reportedly recognized epitopes outside regions mutated in the B.1.351 and B.1.1.7 variants. Because no samples from the day 14 peak response were available, repertoires could be characterized only after the peak T cell response. Conclusions about previously exposed vaccinees are limited, since just a handful of AZD1222 recipients were seropositive for SARS-CoV-2 at baseline. In the small 56-69-year group, the increase in depth fell short of significance, most likely because of low power. Participants were mostly white British and included more females than males, and it was suggested by the authors that clonal diversity may have been underestimated. The whole spike protein was spanned by vaccine-associated CD4 TCRs, and dominant responses were seen in regions 160-218 and 743-854.

The TCR originated in an adult in good health. Here the sequenced sample was peripheral blood, taken on day 0 of AZD1222 vaccination. This chain joins TRBV4-2 to TRBJ1-1, with the D segment identity uncertain. The DNA sequence is as follows: TGTGCCAGCAGCCAACCCCAAGGTCGGGGAACTGAAGCTTTCTTT. This codes for CASSQPQGRGTEAFF.